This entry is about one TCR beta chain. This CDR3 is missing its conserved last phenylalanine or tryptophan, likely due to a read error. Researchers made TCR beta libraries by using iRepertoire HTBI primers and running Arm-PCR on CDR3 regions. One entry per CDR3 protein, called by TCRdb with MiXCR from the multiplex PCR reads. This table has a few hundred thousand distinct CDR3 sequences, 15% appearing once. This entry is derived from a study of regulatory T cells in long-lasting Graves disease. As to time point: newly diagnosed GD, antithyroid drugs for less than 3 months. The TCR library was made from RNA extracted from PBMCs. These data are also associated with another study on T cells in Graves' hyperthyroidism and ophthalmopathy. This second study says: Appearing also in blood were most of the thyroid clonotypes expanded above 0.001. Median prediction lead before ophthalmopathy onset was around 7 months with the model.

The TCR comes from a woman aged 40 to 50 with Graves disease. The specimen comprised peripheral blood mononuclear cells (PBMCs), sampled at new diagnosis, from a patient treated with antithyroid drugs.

CDR3 DNA sequence: TGCAGTGCTACCCTGACTCGAGGGGTCGGGTCACCCCTCCACCTT. It is translated as CSATLTRGVGSPLHL. V usage is TRBV20-1 and J usage is TRBJ1-6; tentatively, D is TRBD1 (5 bases). Germline lookup yields CDR1 DFQATT and CDR2 SNEGSKA (reference sequence). The CDR3 loop spans 15 amino acids. V was trimmed by 4 bases and J by 10 bases, leaving 20 bases between them.